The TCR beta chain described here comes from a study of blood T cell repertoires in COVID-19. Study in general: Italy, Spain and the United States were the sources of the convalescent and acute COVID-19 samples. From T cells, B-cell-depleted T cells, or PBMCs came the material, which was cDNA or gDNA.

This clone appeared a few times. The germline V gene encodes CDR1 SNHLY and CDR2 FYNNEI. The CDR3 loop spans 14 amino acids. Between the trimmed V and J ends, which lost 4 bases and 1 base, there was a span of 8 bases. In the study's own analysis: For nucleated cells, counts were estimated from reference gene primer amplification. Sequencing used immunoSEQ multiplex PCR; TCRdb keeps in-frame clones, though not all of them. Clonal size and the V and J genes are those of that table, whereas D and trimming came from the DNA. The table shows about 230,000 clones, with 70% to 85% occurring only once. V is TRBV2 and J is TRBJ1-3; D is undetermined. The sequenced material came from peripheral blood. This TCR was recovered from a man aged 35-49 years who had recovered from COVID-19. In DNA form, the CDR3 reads TGTGCCAGCAGTGTGGCGGGGTCTGGAAACACCATATATTTT. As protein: CASSVAGSGNTIYF.